This TCR beta chain was recovered during a study of cytomegalovirus exposure and HLA in healthy donors. General study findings and limits: In an earlier analysis, in roughly 580 donors, most V segments appeared productive either ~90% or ~30% of the time. For TCR beta chains, V- and J-gene trimming was later linked to a missense DCLRE1C variant.

The donors (healthy individuals) were bone marrow donors. As concerns this clone: Antigen: not known.

The PCR had 60 Vbeta and 13 Jbeta primers. Clones were sequenced by immunoSEQ multiplex PCR, and TCRdb holds only the in-frame ones, with some missing. Here the sample spans around 110,000 clones, roughly 68% being singletons. The junction had 5 bases not matched to a gene; V was cut back by 0 bases and J by 2 bases. Germline V gives CDR1 SGHDT, CDR2 YYEEEE. The CDR3 extends over 17 amino acids. The V gene is TRBV5-6, the J gene TRBJ2-5; TRBD2 agrees at 12 bases. This receptor was obtained from a man between 25 and 39 years old in good health and CMV-seropositive. The sequenced material came from PBMCs. CDR3 DNA sequence: TGTGCCAGCAGCTTGGCTGCTAGCGGGGGGGTTCAAGAGACCCAGTACTTC. Translating gives CASSLAASGGVQETQYF.